The T cell receptor (beta chain) described here comes from a study of vaccination effects on CD4 cells after COVID-19. Overall study context: The median interval between the second dose and post-vaccine sampling was 72 days.

The table came from immunoSEQ multiplex PCR; TCRdb's copy has only in-frame clones and leaves some out. This table has about 16,000 clones, under 70% appearing once. With regard to this clone: Its matching antigen is unknown.

Sequencing was preceded by expansion of antigen-specific CD4+ T cells with viral peptide pools in the ViraFEST assay. Subsequent to a culture period of around 10 days, CD4+ T cells were isolated. Each participant received a vaccine that was either BNT162b2 or mRNA-1273, given as two doses. Each well held 2 million to 2.5 million PBMC cultured with around 9 ug/ml peptides and 8.5 to 10 IU/ml IL-2. Per germline, CDR1 SGHRS and CDR2 YFSETQ. Trimming removed 3 bases from V and 5 bases from J, with 11 bases in between. CDR3 size: 14 residues. The specimen comprised CD4+ T cells from PBMCs cultured with SARS-CoV-2 spike peptides, sampled after COVID-19 vaccination. The V call is TRBV5-1, the J call TRBJ1-4; TRBD1 might be the D (5 bases). The clonotype was recovered from a human donor who received a COVID-19 vaccine. This chain's CDR3 is CASSYQGPNEKLFF. Written as DNA, the CDR3 is TGCGCCAGCAGCTACCAGGGACCGAATGAAAAACTGTTTTTT.